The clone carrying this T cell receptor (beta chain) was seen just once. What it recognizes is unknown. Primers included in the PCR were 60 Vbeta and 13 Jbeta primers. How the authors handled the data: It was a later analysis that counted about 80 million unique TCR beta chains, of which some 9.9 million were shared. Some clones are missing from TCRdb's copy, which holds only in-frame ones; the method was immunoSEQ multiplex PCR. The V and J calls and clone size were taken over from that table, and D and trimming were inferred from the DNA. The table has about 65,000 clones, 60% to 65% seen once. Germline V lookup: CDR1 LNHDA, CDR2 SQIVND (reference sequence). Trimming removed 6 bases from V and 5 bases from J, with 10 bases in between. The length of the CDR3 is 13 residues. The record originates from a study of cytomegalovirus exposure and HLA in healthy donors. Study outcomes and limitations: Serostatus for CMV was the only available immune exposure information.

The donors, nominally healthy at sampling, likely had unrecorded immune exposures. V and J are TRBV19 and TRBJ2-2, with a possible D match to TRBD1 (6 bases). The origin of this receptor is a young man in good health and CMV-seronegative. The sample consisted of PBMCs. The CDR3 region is CASSNRETGELFF. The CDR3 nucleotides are TGTGCCAGTAGCAACAGGGAGACCGGGGAGCTGTTTTTT.